This T cell receptor beta chain is drawn from a study of identical twins (dated by TCRdb to the mid-2010s). With regard to the full study: To test whether fetal clonotypes persist, this study deep-sequenced TCR alpha and beta repertoires from monozygotic twins, from unrelated adults of various ages, and from cord blood. Replicate twin experiments were performed at different times using different library preparation protocols to rule out contamination. What the authors observed across the whole study: In monozygotic twins, recombination models systematically underestimated out-of-frame TCR alpha sharing, but the models matched the sharing seen between unrelated individuals. Because the same donors could not be followed over many years, conclusions were based on cross-sectional statistical analysis. Out-of-frame TCR alpha sequences shared between twins showed an excess of low generation-probability sequences compared with coincidental sharing between unrelated individuals. Invariant T cells such as MAIT and iNKT could partly confound zero-insertion analyses, although diverse VJ usage argued against such confounding for most clonotypes. The excess sharing between twins in beta out-of-frame sequences was weaker because fewer shared sequences reduced the signal-to-noise ratio. Fewer insertions were carried by abundant cord blood beta clonotypes; a weaker similar trend was observed in young adult naive repertoires, while no such trend was observed in memory repertoires.

Only healthy Caucasian donors were included. The twin cohort consisted of three pairs of female monozygotic twins, all aged about 18 to 29 years. Peripheral blood mononuclear cells were used as the source from which RNA for TCR libraries was isolated. Note on this clonotype: Its antigen is currently not known. No base quality information exists; no much larger clone differs at one position.

V sheds 2 bases and J sheds 4 bases, leaving 3 bases between their ends. Based on the germline V gene (reference sequence), the CDR1 and CDR2 sequences are LGHDT and YNNKEL. Including cysteine and phenylalanine, the CDR3 has 12 amino acids. Just the 36-base CDR3 DNA is kept, in frame starting at base 1. Libraries were built with 5' RACE. Instrument on record: Illumina HiSeq 2000. A universal primer binding site was added through template switching, and the final cDNA carried a unique molecular identifier so that TCR cDNA molecules could be counted accurately. Specific primers in the conserved constant-segment region were used to synthesize first-strand cDNA for TCR alpha and beta chains. Each cDNA library was double barcoded, with a SMART-Mk sample barcode plus Illumina barcodes, to control for contamination. TruSeq adapter sequences and Illumina sample barcodes were added in two successive PCR steps. The TCR alpha and beta cDNA libraries were sequenced on the Illumina HiSeq platform using custom primers. Concerning the study's data processing: MiGEC was used to process raw reads and extract unique molecular identifiers, and MiXCR was used to find CDR3 positions. Recombination models were inferred per individual with the repgenHMM and IGoR tools using an EM algorithm. Shared clonotypes were analyzed with the tcR package in R, and sharing was normalized by the product of cloneset sizes. To study raw recombination free of thymic and clonal selection effects, out-of-frame nonproductive sequences were analyzed. The raw public data were reprocessed by TCRdb itself: fastp quality trimming at Q25, MiXCR clonotype calling, in-frame beta chains only. Rows are unified per CDR3 protein, each entry keeping the most common DNA and genes. TCRdb, not the original authors, processed these V and J calls. Here the sample has 450,000 to 650,000 distinct CDR3 sequences; more than 9% occur a single time. The ten largest make up approximately 3% of the sample.

Separately, the same data were catalogued under a study of yellow fever vaccine responses in identical twins. The second study reports: The T cell response to vaccination in identical twins was reported by the authors to appear partly convergent and partly personalized. Focusing on identical twins, the study followed the T cell clones that responded to the vaccine, and did so with precision.

The TCR sequence derives from a woman aged 18-29 years in good health. Sequencing was performed on PBMCs. The sequence is built from TRBV3-1 and TRBJ2-1, with no reliable assignment of the D segment. In nucleotides, the sequence is TGTGCCAGCAGCCAAACTTACAATGAGCAGTTCTTC. Its protein is CASSQTYNEQFF.